These T cell receptor beta chains were read from a single sample in a study of cytomegalovirus exposure and HLA in healthy donors. The table came from immunoSEQ multiplex PCR; TCRdb's copy has only in-frame clones and leaves some out. The sample lists about 190,000 clones; approximately 80% were seen once. Sample: PBMCs. Receptor source: a young woman in good health and CMV-seronegative. The CDR3 runs from the conserved cysteine through the conserved F or W. A D gene is named only where the DNA matches it firmly. The size field is filled for only some rows; it gives once, few, many or a size class.

cdr3_nt: TGTGCCAGCAGGCCGCCGGGACTACAGAACACCGGGGAGCTGTTTTTT
cdr3_aa: CASRPPGLQNTGELFF
d_call: TRBD2
j_call: TRBJ2-2
clone_size: few
v_call: TRBV7-2

cdr3_nt: TGTGCCAGTAGTATCACAGGGCTAATCACCGGGGAGCTGTTTTTT
cdr3_aa: CASSITGLITGELFF
d_call: .
j_call: TRBJ2-2
clone_size: .
v_call: TRBV19

cdr3_nt: TGCAGCGTTTCCCGGGACAGAAACATGAACACTGAAGCTTTCTTT
cdr3_aa: CSVSRDRNMNTEAFF
d_call: TRBD1
j_call: TRBJ1-1
clone_size: .
v_call: TRBV29-1

cdr3_nt: TGTGCCAGCAGTGTTGAGCCATCCCCAGATACGCAGTATTTT
cdr3_aa: CASSVEPSPDTQYF
d_call: .
j_call: TRBJ2-3
clone_size: .
v_call: TRBV2

cdr3_nt: TGCGCCAGCAGTGAGTTTATCTCTGGGGCCAACGTCCTGACTTTC
cdr3_aa: CASSEFISGANVLTF
d_call: .
j_call: TRBJ2-6
clone_size: .
v_call: TRBV10-2

cdr3_nt: TGTGCCAGTATGGGCAGAAACTACGAGCAGTACTTC
cdr3_aa: CASMGRNYEQYF
d_call: .
j_call: TRBJ2-7
clone_size: .
v_call: TRBV19

cdr3_nt: TGTGCCAGCAGCCCGGGACAGGGAGGAAGCACAGATACGCAGTATTTT
cdr3_aa: CASSPGQGGSTDTQYF
d_call: TRBD1
j_call: TRBJ2-3
clone_size: .
v_call: TRBV7-2

cdr3_nt: TGTGCCAGCAGGCAAACAGGGGGCGCCCCGAGTCCCAACCAAGAGACCCAGTACTTC
cdr3_aa: CASRQTGGAPSPNQETQYF
d_call: TRBD1
j_call: TRBJ2-5
clone_size: .
v_call: TRBV27

cdr3_nt: TGTGCCAGCAGCCCTAGACCCGTTGGTGCCTACGAGCAGTACTTC
cdr3_aa: CASSPRPVGAYEQYF
d_call: .
j_call: TRBJ2-7
clone_size: .
v_call: TRBV7-8

cdr3_nt: TGTGCCAGCAGCGACCGACAGGGGAACACCGGGGAGCTGTTTTTT
cdr3_aa: CASSDRQGNTGELFF
d_call: TRBD1
j_call: TRBJ2-2
clone_size: few
v_call: TRBV7-2

cdr3_nt: TGTGCCAGCAGTTCACCAGGAGGCGAGCAGTACTTC
cdr3_aa: CASSSPGGEQYF
d_call: .
j_call: TRBJ2-7
clone_size: .
v_call: TRBV27

cdr3_nt: TGTGCCAGCAGCTTAGGACAGGGGAGAAGCTCCTACGAGCAGTACTTC
cdr3_aa: CASSLGQGRSSYEQYF
d_call: TRBD1
j_call: TRBJ2-7
clone_size: .
v_call: TRBV7-9

cdr3_nt: TGTGCCAGCTCACCACCGGCGCAGGGAGGTTACAATGAGCAGTTCTTC
cdr3_aa: CASSPPAQGGYNEQFF
d_call: .
j_call: TRBJ2-1
clone_size: .
v_call: TRBV18

cdr3_nt: TGCGCCAGCAGCCAACAAACCGGGACAGGGGTTGGGGAAAAACTGTTTTTT
cdr3_aa: CASSQQTGTGVGEKLFF
d_call: TRBD1
j_call: TRBJ1-4
clone_size: .
v_call: TRBV4-3

cdr3_nt: TGTGCCAGCAGTGAAGTAGTTTCTCTCAATTCGGCCGGGGAGCTGTTTTTT
cdr3_aa: CASSEVVSLNSAGELFF
d_call: .
j_call: TRBJ2-2
clone_size: .
v_call: TRBV2

cdr3_nt: TGCGCCAGCAGCCTCCAGGGGTACCAAGAGACCCAGTACTTC
cdr3_aa: CASSLQGYQETQYF
d_call: .
j_call: TRBJ2-5
clone_size: few
v_call: TRBV5-1

cdr3_nt: TGTGCCAGCAGCGCCTCATCCCAGGGGGCTATTGAGCCCCAGCATTTT
cdr3_aa: CASSASSQGAIEPQHF
d_call: TRBD1
j_call: TRBJ1-5
clone_size: once
v_call: TRBV9

cdr3_nt: TGTGCCAGCAGTCCGTGGACTGTGAACACCGGGGAGCTGTTTTTT
cdr3_aa: CASSPWTVNTGELFF
d_call: .
j_call: TRBJ2-2
clone_size: .
v_call: TRBV27

cdr3_nt: TGTTCCAGCACCCTGGGGACGGGACTAGCGGGACACAATGAGCAGTTCTTC
cdr3_aa: CSSTLGTGLAGHNEQFF
d_call: TRBD2
j_call: TRBJ2-1
clone_size: once
v_call: TRBV7-9

cdr3_nt: TGTGCCAGCAGCTTAGTCCCGGGACTCGCCGGGACTTACAATGAGCAGTTCTTC
cdr3_aa: CASSLVPGLAGTYNEQFF
d_call: .
j_call: TRBJ2-1
clone_size: .
v_call: TRBV7-9

cdr3_nt: TGTGCCAGCCGGTCCCTCCCGGGGGAGCTGTTTTTT
cdr3_aa: CASRSLPGELFF
d_call: .
j_call: TRBJ2-2
clone_size: .
v_call: TRBV6-4

cdr3_nt: TGCGCCAGCAGCGCCCGGGACAGGAGCTCCTACGAGCAGTACTTC
cdr3_aa: CASSARDRSSYEQYF
d_call: TRBD1
j_call: TRBJ2-7
clone_size: .
v_call: TRBV4-3

cdr3_nt: TGTGCCAGCAGCCCACAGGGGTACTATGGCTACACCTTC
cdr3_aa: CASSPQGYYGYTF
d_call: TRBD1
j_call: TRBJ1-2
clone_size: .
v_call: TRBV14

cdr3_nt: TGCGCCAGCAGCCAAGCAAGGGGGCAATCGTACGAGCAGTACTTC
cdr3_aa: CASSQARGQSYEQYF
d_call: TRBD1
j_call: TRBJ2-7
clone_size: .
v_call: TRBV4-1

cdr3_nt: TGCAGCGTTGTCGGGGGTTCGGCAGATACGCAGTATTTT
cdr3_aa: CSVVGGSADTQYF
d_call: .
j_call: TRBJ2-3
clone_size: .
v_call: TRBV29-1

cdr3_nt: TGTGCCAGCTCACCCATAGCGGGACAGAGTACCGGGGAGCTGTTTTTT
cdr3_aa: CASSPIAGQSTGELFF
d_call: .
j_call: TRBJ2-2
clone_size: .
v_call: TRBV18

cdr3_nt: TGCGCCAGCAGCTCTAGTGTGGGCCTAGCCGTCACCGGGGAGCTGTTTTTT
cdr3_aa: CASSSSVGLAVTGELFF
d_call: .
j_call: TRBJ2-2
clone_size: .
v_call: TRBV5-1

cdr3_nt: TGTGCCAGCAGCTTGGGCACGGGACTAGCGGGTCAAGCGCAGTATTTT
cdr3_aa: CASSLGTGLAGQAQYF
d_call: TRBD2
j_call: TRBJ2-3
clone_size: .
v_call: TRBV7-6

cdr3_nt: TGTGCCAGCAGTCAACCACAGGGGGCGGTGAGCTATGGCTACACCTTC
cdr3_aa: CASSQPQGAVSYGYTF
d_call: TRBD1
j_call: TRBJ1-2
clone_size: few
v_call: TRBV28

cdr3_nt: TGTGCCAGCAGTGCTGCGAGCGGGAGCTCAGATACGCAGTATTTT
cdr3_aa: CASSAASGSSDTQYF
d_call: TRBD2
j_call: TRBJ2-3
clone_size: .
v_call: TRBV9

cdr3_nt: TGTGCCTGGAGTACACGGGGGAATCAGCCCCAGCATTTT
cdr3_aa: CAWSTRGNQPQHF
d_call: .
j_call: TRBJ1-5
clone_size: .
v_call: TRBV30

cdr3_nt: TGTGCCAGCAGGGACAGGGGTTACGAGCAGTACTTC
cdr3_aa: CASRDRGYEQYF
d_call: TRBD1
j_call: TRBJ2-7
clone_size: .
v_call: TRBV7-9

cdr3_nt: TGTGCCAGCAGTGAAGCTGAAACAGCCCTCGGGCCCCAGCATTTT
cdr3_aa: CASSEAETALGPQHF
d_call: .
j_call: TRBJ1-5
clone_size: .
v_call: TRBV2

cdr3_nt: TGTGCCAGTAGGCCGTTTGGAGGAGGGACCGGGGAGCTGTTTTTT
cdr3_aa: CASRPFGGGTGELFF
d_call: .
j_call: TRBJ2-2
clone_size: few
v_call: TRBV19

cdr3_nt: TGTGCCAGCAGCTTCGGGGGTTCGGGCGAGCAGTACTTC
cdr3_aa: CASSFGGSGEQYF
d_call: .
j_call: TRBJ2-7
clone_size: .
v_call: TRBV5-4

cdr3_nt: TGTGCCTGGAGTTTGAGCTACGAGCAGTACTTC
cdr3_aa: CAWSLSYEQYF
d_call: .
j_call: TRBJ2-7
clone_size: .
v_call: TRBV30

cdr3_nt: TGTGCCAGCCCTGCTAGCAGTGACGAGCAGTACTTC
cdr3_aa: CASPASSDEQYF
d_call: .
j_call: TRBJ2-7
clone_size: .
v_call: TRBV6-1

cdr3_nt: TGTGCCAGCAGAGCGGGGACTTACAATGAGCAGTTCTTC
cdr3_aa: CASRAGTYNEQFF
d_call: TRBD2
j_call: TRBJ2-1
clone_size: once
v_call: TRBV27

cdr3_nt: TGTGCCAGCAGTGCCAGGGCGAACACCGGGGAGCTGTTTTTT
cdr3_aa: CASSARANTGELFF
d_call: .
j_call: TRBJ2-2
clone_size: .
v_call: TRBV6-4

cdr3_nt: TGTGCCAGTAGTATCGGACAGCGCGAGCAGTACTTC
cdr3_aa: CASSIGQREQYF
d_call: .
j_call: TRBJ2-7
clone_size: .
v_call: TRBV19

cdr3_nt: TGTGCCAGCAGCAAAGTAGGACAGGGCCACTATCAGCCCCAGCATTTT
cdr3_aa: CASSKVGQGHYQPQHF
d_call: .
j_call: TRBJ1-5
clone_size: .
v_call: TRBV21-1

cdr3_nt: TGCAGCGTGGAGGGCCTCCGACAGGGGGCCGATTACGAGCAGTACTTC
cdr3_aa: CSVEGLRQGADYEQYF
d_call: TRBD1
j_call: TRBJ2-7
clone_size: .
v_call: TRBV29-1

cdr3_nt: TGTGCCAGCAGCTTAATATACAATGAGCAGTTCTTC
cdr3_aa: CASSLIYNEQFF
d_call: .
j_call: TRBJ2-1
clone_size: .
v_call: TRBV5-5

cdr3_nt: TGTGCCAGCAATAGTATCTCCTACAATGAGCAGTTCTTC
cdr3_aa: CASNSISYNEQFF
d_call: .
j_call: TRBJ2-1
clone_size: .
v_call: TRBV28

cdr3_nt: TGCGCCAGCAGCCCTTGGGCGGAAAAACTGTTTTTT
cdr3_aa: CASSPWAEKLFF
d_call: .
j_call: TRBJ1-4
clone_size: .
v_call: TRBV5-1

cdr3_nt: TGTGCCAGTAGTATTAGGACAGGGGGCCACACAGATACGCAGTATTTT
cdr3_aa: CASSIRTGGHTDTQYF
d_call: TRBD1
j_call: TRBJ2-3
clone_size: .
v_call: TRBV19

cdr3_nt: TGTGCCAGCAGCTTTCTCCAGGGCGAAAACTACGAGCAGTACTTC
cdr3_aa: CASSFLQGENYEQYF
d_call: .
j_call: TRBJ2-7
clone_size: few
v_call: TRBV11-2

cdr3_nt: TGTGCCAGCAGCTTAACCGGGGGGGCACAAGAGCAGTTCTTC
cdr3_aa: CASSLTGGAQEQFF
d_call: TRBD2
j_call: TRBJ2-1
clone_size: .
v_call: TRBV7-3

cdr3_nt: TGTGCCAGCAGTTTACGCGGAAGCTCCTACAATGAGCAGTTCTTC
cdr3_aa: CASSLRGSSYNEQFF
d_call: .
j_call: TRBJ2-1
clone_size: .
v_call: TRBV28

cdr3_nt: TGTGTCAGAAGCTTAGGGACAGTCACCTCCCGCCAAGAGACCCAGTACTTC
cdr3_aa: CVRSLGTVTSRQETQYF
d_call: .
j_call: TRBJ2-5
clone_size: few
v_call: TRBV7-5

cdr3_nt: TGCGCCAGCAGCCAAGAATGGATAGGGACAGCGAACACCGGGGAGCTGTTTTTT
cdr3_aa: CASSQEWIGTANTGELFF
d_call: TRBD1
j_call: TRBJ2-2
clone_size: .
v_call: TRBV4-3

cdr3_nt: TGTGCCAGCAGCCCCGACGCGGACTATGGCTACACCTTC
cdr3_aa: CASSPDADYGYTF
d_call: .
j_call: TRBJ1-2
clone_size: .
v_call: TRBV5-4

cdr3_nt: TGTGCCAGCGGCAGGACAGTCTTCTATGGCTACACCTTC
cdr3_aa: CASGRTVFYGYTF
d_call: .
j_call: TRBJ1-2
clone_size: .
v_call: TRBV6-6

cdr3_nt: TGTGCCAGCACTACAGACAGGGGGCCTTACGAGCAGTACTTC
cdr3_aa: CASTTDRGPYEQYF
d_call: TRBD1
j_call: TRBJ2-7
clone_size: .
v_call: TRBV6-1

cdr3_nt: TGTGCCAGCAGCTTACAACAGGGTTGGACAGATACGCAGTATTTT
cdr3_aa: CASSLQQGWTDTQYF
d_call: .
j_call: TRBJ2-3
clone_size: few
v_call: TRBV28

cdr3_nt: TGTGCCAGCAGTGAACGACTAGCGGGGCCCGGATCCGCGCAGTTCTTC
cdr3_aa: CASSERLAGPGSAQFF
d_call: TRBD2
j_call: TRBJ2-1
clone_size: .
v_call: TRBV25-1

cdr3_nt: TGTGCCATCAGTGCCCCTTCTCATCCTAGGGGTCGTTCAAACTATGGCTACACCTTC
cdr3_aa: CAISAPSHPRGRSNYGYTF
d_call: .
j_call: TRBJ1-2
clone_size: .
v_call: TRBV10-3

cdr3_nt: TGTGCCAGCAGCTTAGTCTCGGGAGGGAGTATATATGAGCAGTTCTTC
cdr3_aa: CASSLVSGGSIYEQFF
d_call: TRBD2
j_call: TRBJ2-1
clone_size: .
v_call: TRBV7-2

cdr3_nt: TGTGCCAGCAGTTTCCCGGACAGGCCTGAAGCTTTCTTT
cdr3_aa: CASSFPDRPEAFF
d_call: TRBD1
j_call: TRBJ1-1
clone_size: .
v_call: TRBV28

cdr3_nt: TGTGCCAGCAGCTTCGAGGGGGGGGCAACTGAAGCTTTCTTT
cdr3_aa: CASSFEGGATEAFF
d_call: .
j_call: TRBJ1-1
clone_size: .
v_call: TRBV7-9